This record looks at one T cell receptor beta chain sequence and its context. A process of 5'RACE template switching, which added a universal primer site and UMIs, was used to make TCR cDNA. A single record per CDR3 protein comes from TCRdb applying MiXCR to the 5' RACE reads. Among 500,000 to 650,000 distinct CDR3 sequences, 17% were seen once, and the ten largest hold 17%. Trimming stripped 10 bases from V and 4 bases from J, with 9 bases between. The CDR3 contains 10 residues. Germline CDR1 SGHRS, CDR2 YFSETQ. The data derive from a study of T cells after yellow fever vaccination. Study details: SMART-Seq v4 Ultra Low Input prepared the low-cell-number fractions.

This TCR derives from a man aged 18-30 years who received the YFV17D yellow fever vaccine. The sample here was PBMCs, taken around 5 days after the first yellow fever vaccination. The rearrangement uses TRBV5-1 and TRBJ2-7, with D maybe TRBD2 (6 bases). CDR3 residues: CAWRGYEQYV. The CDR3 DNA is TGCGCCTGGAGGGGTTACGAGCAGTACGTC.